The 24 T cell receptor beta chains below all came from one sample that was sequenced in a study of blood T cell repertoires in COVID-19. Libraries were prepared by immunoSEQ multiplex PCR; TCRdb keeps only in-frame clonotypes and omits some of them. This table has about 410,000 clones, about 88% appearing once. The sequencing sample was made of peripheral blood. Source of these receptors: a woman in her thirties or forties with COVID-19, enrolled during active disease.

The CDR3 sequence: CASSFTSEPHQPQHF. The DNA for the CDR3 is TGTGCCAGCAGTTTTACGTCAGAACCCCATCAGCCCCAGCATTTT. This chain joins TRBV28 and TRBJ1-5; no clear D gene. V was trimmed by 3 bases and J by 5 bases, leaving 14 bases between them. The CDR3 is 15 residues long. Germline CDR1 reads MDHEN; CDR2 reads SYDVKM. The variable domain in full, completed from reference TRBV28 and TRBJ1-5, reads DVKVTQSSRYLVKRTGEKVFLECVQDMDHENMFWYRQDPGLGLRLIYFSYDVKMKEKGDIPEGYSVSREKKERFSLILESASTNQTSMYLCASSFTSEPHQPQHFGDGTRLSIL.

The chain joins TRBV12-1 to TRBJ2-3; TRBD2 is the table's D call and was not checked against the DNA. TRBV12-1 is a known pseudogene. This CDR3 region has 17 residues. This CDR3 reads CASSIPFQAERGDTQYF. The CDR3 DNA sequence: TGTGCCAGCAGTATCCCTTTCCAAGCGGAGCGGGGTGATACGCAGTATTTT.

The V and J genes are TRBV9 and TRBJ2-7; D uncertain. V lost 2 bases and J lost 3, with 12 bases in between. This CDR3 region has 14 residues. Per germline, CDR1 SGDLS and CDR2 YYNGEE. CDR3 residues: CASSVSRFGYEQYF. The CDR3 region has the DNA TGTGCCAGCAGCGTTAGCCGCTTTGGCTACGAGCAGTACTTC.

This clone was observed once. The chain uses TRBV7-3 and TRBJ2-1; D possibly corresponds to TRBD2 (6 bases). The CDR3 is made up of 18 amino acids. V was clipped by 5 bases and J by 1 base, with 21 bases between them. The V gene's germline CDR1 is SGHTA and CDR2 FQGTGA. CDR3 loop: CASSPRGGGSLSYNEQFF. In nucleotides, the CDR3 is TGTGCCAGCAGCCCGAGGGGTGGGGGGTCCCTTTCCTACAATGAGCAGTTCTTC.

The chain has TRBV10-2 and TRBJ1-6; 8 positions agree with TRBD1. The CDR3 covers 16 residues. Germline-derived CDR1 and CDR2 are WSHSY and SAAADI. The junction had 3 bases not matched to a gene; V was cut back by 2 bases and J by 3 bases. The CDR3 region is CASSEVGQGYNSPLHF. In DNA, the CDR3 is TGCGCCAGCAGTGAGGTAGGACAGGGCTATAATTCACCCCTCCACTTT.

The CDR3 loop reads CASSLGLAGGTDTQYF. The CDR3, as DNA: TGTGCCAGCAGCCTGGGACTAGCGGGGGGCACAGATACGCAGTATTTT. The V and J genes are TRBV11-1 and TRBJ2-3; TRBD2 matches at 14 bases. Germline V gene data show CDR1 as SGHAT and CDR2 as FQDESV (reference sequence). V lost 5 bases, J lost 1 base, and 2 bases stayed unmatched. This CDR3 is 16 amino acids long. Complete variable domain (other parts from reference TRBV11-1 and TRBJ2-3): EAEVAQSPRYKITEKSQAVAFWCDPISGHATLYWYRQILGQGPELLVQFQDESVVDDSQLPKDRFSAERLKGVDSTLKIQPAELGDSAMYLCASSLGLAGGTDTQYFGPGTRLTVL.

The chain carries TRBV7-3 and TRBJ2-7, with no clear D. Germline lookup yields CDR1 SGHTA and CDR2 FQGTGA. The CDR3 sequence is 13 residues long. Trimming pared 2 bases from V and 1 base from J, leaving 6 bases between. The CDR3 DNA reads as TGTGCCAGCAGCTTACTACCGTCCTACGAGCAGTACTTC. The encoded protein is CASSLLPSYEQYF.

The chain links TRBV11-2 to TRBJ1-1, with 10 bases that match TRBD1. Germline V lookup: CDR1 SGHAT, CDR2 FQNNGV. V gave up 5 bases and J gave up 7 bases; unmatched junction bases: 10. The CDR3 runs 15 residues. The CDR3 coding sequence is TGTGCCAGCAGCCTACTCGGGACAGGGGACAATGAAGCTTTCTTT. Its protein is CASSLLGTGDNEAFF.

The rearrangement joins TRBV6-2 or TRBV6-3 to TRBJ2-5; 7 nucleotides line up with TRBD1. The CDR3 is 16 amino acids. Germline V gene data show CDR1 as MNHEY and CDR2 as SVGEGT. V trimming: 5 bases; J trimming: 4 bases; junction bases outside the gene matches: 13. This CDR3 is CASSRLPRQGRETQYF. Here the CDR3 DNA reads TGTGCCAGCAGTCGGCTTCCACGACAGGGAAGAGAGACCCAGTACTTC.

The V call is TRBV2, the J call TRBJ2-7, with TRBD2 identical over 10 bases. Looked up from germline, CDR1 is SNHLY and CDR2 is FYNNEI. With 7 bases clipped from V and 4 bases from J, the junction kept 7 bases outside the gene matches. This CDR3 is built from 14 residues. CDR3 in amino acids: CASKPGLASYEQYF. CDR3 coding DNA: TGTGCCAGCAAACCGGGACTAGCGAGTTACGAGCAGTACTTC.

The rearrangement links TRBV6-2 or TRBV6-3 to TRBJ1-1; D remains unclear. The germline gives CDR1 MNHEY, CDR2 SVGEGT. This CDR3 is 15 amino acids long. The V end was cut by 6 bases, the J end by 1 base, with 15 bases between. The DNA for the CDR3 is TGTGCCAGCAGCCCAGTGCAACTCCCGAACACTGAAGCTTTCTTT. The encoded protein is CASSPVQLPNTEAFF.

This CDR3 reads CAISEPSGQGIGGYTF. CDR3 nucleotides: TGTGCCATCAGTGAGCCCTCCGGACAGGGGATAGGTGGCTACACCTTC. This chain joins TRBV10-3 and TRBJ1-2, with 9 bases matching TRBD1. J gave up 7 bases and V 2 bases, and 11 bases lay outside the gene matches. From germline, CDR1 is ENHRY and CDR2 SYGVKD. The CDR3 extends over 16 amino acids.

This chain joins TRBV15 and TRBJ1-1, with 8 bases lining up with TRBD1. The CDR3 is 18 residues long. The V gene's germline CDR1 is LNHNV and CDR2 YYDKDF (reference sequence). V was clipped by 0 bases and J by 8 bases; unmatched bases: 17. CDR3 loop: CATSRDLRTPGRTGEAFF. DNA for the CDR3: TGTGCCACCAGCAGAGATCTCAGAACACCTGGTCGGACAGGGGAAGCTTTCTTT.

The chain has TRBV19 and TRBJ2-1; 9 bases line up with TRBD1. Germline CDR1 reads LNHDA; CDR2 reads SQIVND (reference sequence). Trimming removed 5 bases from V and 1 base from J; junction bases left unmatched: 3. The CDR3 contains 15 residues. CDR3 sequence: CASSRDRGSYNEQFF. The CDR3 region has the DNA TGTGCCAGTAGTCGAGACAGGGGGTCCTACAATGAGCAGTTCTTC.

This clone was seen only once. This chain joins TRBV29-1 and TRBJ1-2, with 7 bases fitting TRBD1. V lost 7 bases to trimming and J lost 4 bases; unmatched junction nucleotides: 12. CDR1 is SQVTM and CDR2 is ANQGSEA in the germline V gene. The CDR3 runs 14 residues. DNA of the CDR3: TGCAGCGCGACGTCAGGGGGGTCCGGCTATGGCTACACCTTC. Its protein is CSATSGGSGYGYTF.

The chain combines TRBV7-2 with TRBJ2-2; TRBD2 matches at 8 bases. Germline trimming cut 0 bases from V and 5 bases from J; bases unmatched to any gene: 2. The CDR3 extends over 15 amino acids. Germline V gene data show CDR1 as SGHTA and CDR2 as FQGNSA. This CDR3 is CASSLAAGATGELFF. Here the CDR3 DNA reads TGTGCCAGCAGCTTAGCAGCGGGGGCGACCGGGGAGCTGTTTTTT. Full variable domain (missing parts from reference TRBV7-2 and TRBJ2-2): GAGVSQSPSNKVTEKGKDVELRCDPISGHTALYWYRQSLGQGLEFLIYFQGNSAPDKSGLPSDRFSAERTGGSVSTLTIQRTQQEDSAVYLCASSLAAGATGELFFGEGSRLTVL.

V usage is TRBV14 and J usage is TRBJ2-7; maybe TRBD1 (5 bases). The V and J ends lost 5 bases and 4 bases respectively, with 9 bases between them. CDR1 is SGHDN, CDR2 FVKESK, per germline. The CDR3 runs 12 residues. In DNA, the CDR3 is TGTGCCAGCAGCACTCAGGGATACGAGCAGTACTTC. Translating it yields CASSTQGYEQYF. Variable domain in full (rest from reference TRBV14 and TRBJ2-7): EAGVTQFPSHSVIEKGQTVTLRCDPISGHDNLYWYRRVMGKEIKFLLHFVKESKQDESGMPNNRFLAERTGGTYSTLKVQPAELEDSGVYFCASSTQGYEQYFGPGTRLTVT.

The J gene is TRBJ1-2, the V gene TRBV27; D gene unclear. The CDR3 is 15 amino acids. V lost 3 bases to trimming and J lost 8 bases, with 19 bases between them. Looked up from germline, CDR1 is MNHEY and CDR2 is SMNVEV (reference sequence). CDR3 DNA sequence: TGTGCCAGCAGTTTCGGGATGTCTCACTTAGGCGGCTACACCTTC. It translates to CASSFGMSHLGGYTF.

The CDR3 sequence is CASSLGQGIRGNQPQHF. The CDR3 DNA reads TGTGCCAGCAGCTTAGGTCAGGGGATAAGAGGTAATCAGCCCCAGCATTTT. This chain joins TRBV7-2 and TRBJ1-5; D may be TRBD1 (6 bases). Trimming cost V 1 base and J 4 bases, with 17 bases left between them. The CDR3 totals 17 residues. The V gene's germline CDR1 is SGHTA and CDR2 FQGNSA.

This clone was recorded only once. The rearrangement joins TRBV28 to TRBJ1-5, with TRBD1 as a possible D gene (5 bases). Germline V gene sequence: CDR1 MDHEN, CDR2 SYDVKM. V shed 6 bases and J shed 7 bases, with 13 bases lying between them. The CDR3 sequence is 13 residues long. The chain's CDR3 is CASSPGPGQPQHF. The DNA for the CDR3 is TGTGCCAGCAGCCCTGGTCCAGGGCAGCCCCAGCATTTT.

This chain uses TRBV4-3 with TRBJ2-3; the D gene is possibly TRBD2 (7 bases). CDR1 and CDR2 (germline): LGHNA, YSLEER. The length of the CDR3 is 16 residues. The V and J ends lost 2 bases and 0 bases respectively, with 12 bases between them. The CDR3 region is CASSQWGGRSTDTQYF. CDR3 coding DNA: TGCGCCAGCAGCCAATGGGGGGGGCGCAGCACAGATACGCAGTATTTT.

As concerns this clone: The sample has other DNA sequences that encode this CDR3 too. The chain uses TRBV10-3 and TRBJ1-2; 8 nucleotides agree with TRBD1. This CDR3 has 13 residues. Trimming took 4 bases from V and 8 from J; bases not matched to a gene: 6. The germline V gene has CDR1 ENHRY and CDR2 SYGVKD. The CDR3 here is CAISVDRADGYTF. Here the CDR3 DNA reads TGTGCCATCAGTGTGGACAGGGCGGACGGCTACACCTTC.

The chain employs TRBV28 and TRBJ1-1; 7 bases are shared with TRBD1. The germline V gene encodes CDR1 MDHEN and CDR2 SYDVKM. The CDR3 has 19 residues. J lost 1 base, V lost 3 bases, and 17 bases had no gene match. CDR3: CASSFSPIRQGVWNTEAFF. In nucleotides, the CDR3 is TGTGCCAGCAGTTTTTCACCGATTAGACAGGGAGTTTGGAACACTGAAGCTTTCTTT.

This clone has a single count. V and J are TRBV28 and TRBJ1-1; possible D gene TRBD1, 5 bases. The V end was cut by 6 bases, the J end by 0 bases, with 5 bases between. Germline assignment: CDR1 MDHEN and CDR2 SYDVKM. The CDR3 extends over 12 amino acids. CDR3 nucleotide sequence: TGTGCCAGCAGCAGGGTGAACACTGAAGCTTTCTTT. Translating it yields CASSRVNTEAFF.